This T cell receptor (beta chain) was captured by sequencing in a study of T cell changes during pregnancy in multiple sclerosis. Libraries were prepared by immunoSEQ multiplex PCR; TCRdb keeps only in-frame clonotypes and omits some of them. The sample has 50,000 or so clones; less than 95% are singletons. The V end lost 4 bases, the J end lost 2 bases, and 8 bases lay between the germline ends. Germline assignment: CDR1 MGHRA and CDR2 YSYEKL. The CDR3 consists of 13 residues. The gene calls are TRBV4-1 and TRBJ2-5; D call uncertain. This receptor was taken from a female donor with multiple sclerosis, enrolled in a pregnancy study. Sequences were derived from CD4+ T cells from peripheral blood mononuclear cells, sampled in the third trimester of pregnancy. The CDR3 DNA reads as TGCGCCAGCAGCCTCCGGTCACAAGAGACCCAGTACTTC. Translation gives CASSLRSQETQYF.